A single sample gave rise to the 9 T cell receptor beta chains below, sequenced in a study of T cells after yellow fever vaccination. TCRdb analysed the 5' RACE reads with MiXCR anew, one entry per CDR3 protein. The table shows 360,000 or so distinct CDR3 sequences, with 11% occurring only once. This specimen consisted of PBMCs, obtained on the day of the first yellow fever vaccination. These receptors were collected from a man aged 18 to 30 who received the YFV17D yellow fever vaccine.

This clonotype was recorded a few times. The J gene is TRBJ2-2, the V gene TRBV5-7, with TRBD1 as a possible D gene (6 bases). TRBV5-7 is an open reading frame whose function is uncertain. V lost 2 bases to trimming and J lost 1 base, with 15 bases between them. There are 17 residues in the CDR3. The CDR3 nucleotides are TGTGCCAGCAGCTTCCCCAACTCGGACAGGAACACCGGGGAGCTGTTTTTT. Translating it yields CASSFPNSDRNTGELFF.

The chain is built from TRBV5-1 and TRBJ1-1, with a tentative D call TRBD1 (6 bases). The CDR3 consists of 14 residues. CDR1 is SGHRS, CDR2 YFSETQ, per germline. Trimming removed 0 bases at V and 3 bases at J, with 9 bases between. The CDR3: CASSLEDRYTEAFF. The CDR3 region has the DNA TGCGCCAGCAGCTTGGAGGACAGATACACTGAAGCTTTCTTT.

The V call is TRBV5-4, the J call TRBJ2-7, with D perhaps matching TRBD1 or TRBD2 (5 bases each). CDR3 size: 14 residues. Trimming pared 2 bases from V and 3 bases from J, leaving 12 bases between. Germline loops: CDR1 SGHNT, CDR2 YYREEE (reference sequence). The DNA of the CDR3 is TGTGCCAGCAGCTTTCCGGGACGGAACTACGAGCAGTACTTC. Translation gives CASSFPGRNYEQYF.

This clonotype has just a few counts. This chain connects TRBV12-3 or TRBV12-4 to TRBJ2-6; 9 positions agree with TRBD1. The CDR3 has 16 residues. Trimming took 7 bases from V and 2 from J; bases not matched to a gene: 6. The chain's CDR3 is CASTLGTGTGANVLTF. The CDR3 DNA is TGTGCCAGCACCCTGGGGACAGGGACTGGGGCCAACGTCCTGACTTTC.

There are a few counts of this clonotype. The chain carries TRBV10-3 and TRBJ1-3; possible D gene TRBD1, 6 bases. Germline-derived CDR1 and CDR2 are ENHRY and SYGVKD. The CDR3 has 17 residues. The germline V and J ends were trimmed by 4 bases and 0 bases, with 16 bases remaining between them. The CDR3 sequence is CAISAAGALPSGNTIYF. The CDR3 DNA follows: TGTGCCATCAGTGCAGCAGGGGCGCTCCCCTCTGGAAACACCATATATTTT.

With regard to this clonotype: The junction differs from germline at one of its ends, possibly a read error. V is TRBV4-1 and J is TRBJ2-2, with D possibly being TRBD1 or TRBD2 (5 bases each). The CDR3 is 15 amino acids. Germline CDR1 is MGHRA and CDR2 is YSYEKL. The CDR3 sequence: CASSQEGPGFGDLFF. CDR3 DNA: TGCGCCAGCAGCCAAGAAGGTCCCGGGTTCGGGGACCTGTTTTTT.

This chain links TRBV9 with TRBJ2-4; TRBD2 matches at 7 bases. Unmatched junction bases numbered 2, after V lost 2 bases and J lost 0 bases. CDR3 length equals 15 residues. Germline CDR1 SGDLS, CDR2 YYNGEE. The CDR3 loop is CASSVGGRAKNIQYF. The CDR3 DNA is TGTGCCAGCAGCGTCGGCGGGAGAGCCAAAAACATTCAGTACTTC.

The chain couples TRBV6-5 to TRBJ1-4; 9 bases agree with TRBD1. The CDR3 is 14 residues long. Trimming took 2 bases from V and 8 from J; bases not matched to a gene: 3. CDR1 and CDR2 from the germline V gene are MNHEY and SVGAGI. CDR3: CASSYGTGFEKLFF. The CDR3 coding sequence is TGTGCCAGCAGTTACGGGACAGGGTTCGAAAAACTGTTTTTT.

This clonotype was seen a few times. This chain links TRBV24-1 with TRBJ1-2; a possible D gene is TRBD1 (5 bases). Germline CDR1 is KGHDR and CDR2 is SFDVKD. This CDR3 is built from 11 residues. Trimming cost V 10 bases and J 8 bases, with 13 bases left between them. The CDR3 bases are TGTGCCACTCGGCGGGGCCTCGGCTACACCTTC. Protein sequence: CATRRGLGYTF.